The 32 T cell receptor beta chains below all came from one sample that was sequenced in a study of blood T cell repertoires in COVID-19. Generated by immunoSEQ multiplex PCR, the TCRdb table keeps only in-frame clones and is missing some. The sample yields over 200,000 clones, roughly four fifths seen once. Sample: peripheral blood. All receptors derive from a woman in her thirties or forties with acute or convalescent COVID-19.

The chain couples TRBV11-1 to TRBJ2-5; TRBD1 matches at 11 bases. The length of the CDR3 is 16 residues. Germline V gene lookup returns CDR1 SGHAT and CDR2 FQDESV (reference sequence). V dropped 5 bases and J dropped 4; count of bases not matched to a gene: 9. The CDR3, as DNA: TGTGCCAGCAGCCGCCGGGACAGGGGGGTTGGAGAGACCCAGTACTTC. Its translation is CASSRRDRGVGETQYF.

The chain is built from TRBV25-1 and TRBJ1-5; 7 nucleotides line up with TRBD1. This CDR3 is built from 14 residues. Germline V CDR1 and CDR2: MGHDK, SYGVNS. Unmatched junction bases numbered 3, after V lost 4 bases and J lost 3 bases. Here the CDR3 DNA reads TGTGCCAGCAGTGGACAGGGTTACAATCAGCCCCAGCATTTT. This gives the protein CASSGQGYNQPQHF.

Only a few counts were recorded for this clone. The chain recombines TRBV6-4 with TRBJ1-5; no clear D. The CDR3 is 13 residues long. CDR1 is MRHNA, CDR2 SNTAGT, per germline. The V and J ends lost 5 bases and 4 bases respectively, with 9 bases between them. CDR3 protein: CASSHSPNQPQHF. The CDR3 coding sequence is TGTGCCAGCAGTCATTCCCCAAATCAGCCCCAGCATTTT.

As to this clone: Additional DNA sequences in this sample encode the identical CDR3. CDR3 in DNA: TGTGCCAGCAGCTACACAGGGTACGAGCAGTACTTC. It codes for CASSYTGYEQYF. V and J are TRBV27 and TRBJ2-7; tentative D call: TRBD1 (6 bases). CDR1 is MNHEY and CDR2 is SMNVEV in the germline V gene (reference sequence). The CDR3 extends over 12 amino acids. V was cut by 6 bases and J by 4 bases, with 10 bases left in between.

J is TRBJ2-1 and V is TRBV10-3; D gene uncertain. CDR1 ENHRY and CDR2 SYGVKD come from the germline V gene. V shed 1 base and J shed 7 bases, with 8 bases lying between them. CDR3 length: 13 residues. CDR3: CAISELVRNEQFF. The CDR3 DNA follows: TGTGCCATCAGTGAGTTGGTCCGGAATGAGCAGTTCTTC.

The CDR3 region has the DNA TGTGCCAGCAGCCCACAGGGGAAGCAGCCCCAGCATTTT. This translates into CASSPQGKQPQHF. The genes are TRBV27 and TRBJ1-5; 7 bases map to TRBD1. This CDR3 region has 13 residues. The junction had 6 bases not matched to a gene; V was cut back by 6 bases and J by 7 bases. The germline V gene encodes CDR1 MNHEY and CDR2 SMNVEV (reference sequence).

This chain links TRBV12-3 or TRBV12-4 with TRBJ1-3; D gene unclear. The CDR3 loop spans 12 amino acids. V was cut by 6 bases and J by 7 bases, with 10 bases left in between. Here the CDR3 DNA reads TGTGCCAGCAGCACCGCCGGTAACACCATATATTTT. Translating it yields CASSTAGNTIYF.

The chain combines TRBV6-2 or TRBV6-3 with TRBJ1-6; 7 positions match TRBD1. Germline-derived CDR1 and CDR2 are MNHEY and SVGEGT. The junction had 2 bases not matched to a gene; V was cut back by 4 bases and J by 5 bases. The length of the CDR3 is 14 residues. DNA of the CDR3: TGTGCCAGCAGTTTAACAGGGGATAATTCACCCCTCCACTTT. Translated: CASSLTGDNSPLHF.

The gene calls are TRBV27 and TRBJ2-3; 8 bases match TRBD2. Trimming removed 8 bases from V and 5 bases from J; junction bases left unmatched: 3. CDR3 length: 12 residues. The germline V gene encodes CDR1 MNHEY and CDR2 SMNVEV (reference sequence). CDR3 protein: CASRGGLDTQYF. Written as DNA, the CDR3 is TGTGCCAGCCGGGGGGGGCTAGATACGCAGTATTTT.

The rearrangement joins TRBV7-9 to TRBJ2-3, with D possibly TRBD1 on 5 matching bases. Germline V lookup: CDR1 SEHNR, CDR2 FQNEAQ (reference sequence). The V and J ends lost 10 bases and 2 bases respectively, with 13 bases between them. This CDR3 contains 13 residues. The CDR3: CATQTVDTDTQYF. CDR3 DNA sequence: TGTGCCACTCAGACAGTAGACACAGATACGCAGTATTTT.

The chain recombines TRBV6-5 with TRBJ2-1; weak D call: TRBD2 (6 bases). The V end was cut by 2 bases, the J end by 6 bases, with 8 bases between. The CDR3 sequence is 13 residues long. The V gene's germline CDR1 is MNHEY and CDR2 SVGAGI. The CDR3 sequence: CASSYLGGNEQFF. For the CDR3, the DNA is TGTGCCAGCAGTTACCTGGGGGGCAATGAGCAGTTCTTC.

The chain combines TRBV19 with TRBJ1-5; D not resolved. CDR1 LNHDA and CDR2 SQIVND come from the germline V gene (reference sequence). CDR3 length equals 16 residues. V dropped 3 bases and J dropped 0 bases, with 12 bases sitting between them. The CDR3 bases are TGTGCCAGTAGTATGGGTGACACTTATAGCAATCAGCCCCAGCATTTT. Its protein is CASSMGDTYSNQPQHF.

In DNA, the CDR3 is TGTGCCTGGAGTGTACCGGGGGCTAACTATGGCTACACCTTC. Its protein is CAWSVPGANYGYTF. The chain couples TRBV30 to TRBJ1-2; D is possibly TRBD1 (5 bases). V lost 0 bases and J lost 0, with 8 bases in between. This CDR3 is built from 14 residues. Germline lookup yields CDR1 GTSNPN and CDR2 SVGIG (reference sequence).

The V gene is TRBV5-1, the J gene TRBJ2-1, with TRBD2 matching 10 bases. The CDR3 is made up of 15 amino acids. Germline loops: CDR1 SGHRS, CDR2 YFSETQ. V lost 4 bases to trimming and J lost 4 bases; unmatched junction nucleotides: 5. The CDR3 here is CASSSGGAQYNEQFF. As DNA, the CDR3 is TGCGCCAGCAGCAGCGGGGGGGCCCAATACAATGAGCAGTTCTTC.

V is TRBV12-5 and J is TRBJ1-2, with D possibly being TRBD1 (5 bases). The V end was cut by 2 bases, the J end by 8 bases, with 21 bases between. The CDR3 runs 16 residues. Germline CDR1 is LGHNT and CDR2 is FRNRAP. This CDR3 is CASGLSISYRTGGYTF. In DNA, the CDR3 is TGTGCTAGTGGTTTGAGTATCTCCTACAGGACCGGAGGCTACACCTTC.

This clone is a singleton in its sample. The CDR3 DNA reads TGTGCCAGCAGCCCCCCCGGGATCCGCACAGATACGCAGTATTTT. This codes for CASSPPGIRTDTQYF. The V and J genes are TRBV13 and TRBJ2-3; D is possibly TRBD2 (5 bases). From germline, CDR1 is PRHDT and CDR2 FYEKMQ (reference sequence). The ends were cut back, 5 bases at V and 1 base at J, with 13 bases in the middle. The CDR3 is 15 amino acids. The variable domain in full, with the rest retrieved from reference TRBV13 and TRBJ2-3, is AAGVIQSPRHLIKEKRETATLKCYPIPRHDTVYWYQQGPGQDPQFLISFYEKMQSDKGSIPDRFSAQQFSDYHSELNMSSLELGDSALYFCASSPPGIRTDTQYFGPGTRLTVL.

This chain links TRBV6-1 with TRBJ2-3, with TRBD2 matching over 10 bases. The V gene end was trimmed by 6 bases and the J gene end by 0 bases; junction bases not matched to a gene: 3. The CDR3 extends over 15 amino acids. Germline V gene sequence: CDR1 MNHNS, CDR2 SASEGT. The CDR3 is CASRPSGGSTDTQYF. Written as DNA, the CDR3 is TGTGCCAGCAGGCCTAGCGGGGGAAGCACAGATACGCAGTATTTT.

This clone showed up many times. The CDR3 DNA follows: TGTGCCACCAGTGAGTGGGGGGAGATCCATGAGCAGTTCTTC. Its protein product is CATSEWGEIHEQFF. The chain employs TRBV24-1 and TRBJ2-1; TRBD2 might be the D (6 bases). This CDR3 region has 14 residues. V lost 4 bases and J lost 8, with 14 bases in between. From germline, CDR1 is KGHDR and CDR2 SFDVKD.

The chain has TRBV6-4 and TRBJ1-4, with TRBD1 matching 9 bases. The germline V gene has CDR1 MRHNA and CDR2 SNTAGT. The CDR3 length is 14 residues. The trim removed 3 bases at V and 8 bases at J, leaving 4 bases unmatched. The CDR3 here is CASSETGGMEKLFF. DNA of the CDR3: TGTGCCAGCAGTGAGACAGGGGGAATGGAAAAACTGTTTTTT.

This chain connects TRBV19 to TRBJ1-6; 9 bases align to TRBD1. Trimming took 5 bases from V and 7 from J; bases not matched to a gene: 6. Germline CDR1 LNHDA, CDR2 SQIVND (reference sequence). The CDR3 has 15 amino acids. DNA for the CDR3: TGTGCCAGTAGTGCCCCTGGACAGGGGAATTCACCCCTCCACTTT. Translating gives CASSAPGQGNSPLHF.

The chain combines TRBV14 with TRBJ1-4; tentatively, D is TRBD1 (5 bases). CDR3 length: 14 amino acids. Between the trimmed V and J ends, which lost 1 base and 6 bases, there was a span of 9 bases. Germline CDR1 is SGHDN and CDR2 is FVKESK. The CDR3 DNA is TGTGCCAGCAGCCAAGGTGGGACTCATGAAAAACTGTTTTTT. Translated, it gives CASSQGGTHEKLFF. Full variable domain (outside the CDR3, taken from reference TRBV14 and TRBJ1-4): EAGVTQFPSHSVIEKGQTVTLRCDPISGHDNLYWYRRVMGKEIKFLLHFVKESKQDESGMPNNRFLAERTGGTYSTLKVQPAELEDSGVYFCASSQGGTHEKLFFGSGTQLSVL.

The chain couples TRBV5-1 to TRBJ1-4; the match to TRBD1 covers 11 bases. The V segment lost 5 bases and the J segment 7 bases; nucleotides outside the gene matches: 13. The CDR3 extends over 17 amino acids. Germline-derived CDR1 and CDR2 are SGHRS and YFSETQ. DNA of the CDR3: TGCGCCAGCAGGAAATGGACAGGGGGCTTCCTAGGTGAAAAACTGTTTTTT. This translates into CASRKWTGGFLGEKLFF.

The V call is TRBV20-1, the J call TRBJ2-5; 12 bases agree with TRBD2. The junction had 9 bases not matched to a gene; V was cut back by 3 bases and J by 4 bases. From germline, CDR1 is DFQATT and CDR2 SNEGSKA (reference sequence). This CDR3 comprises 16 residues. The CDR3 nucleotides read TGCAGTGCTAGTTGGCTAGCGGGAGGGAGGGGAGAGACCCAGTACTTC. Translating gives CSASWLAGGRGETQYF.

This rearrangement joins TRBV14 to TRBJ2-1, with D possibly being TRBD2 (6 bases). The CDR3 consists of 16 residues. Germline V gene data show CDR1 as SGHDN and CDR2 as FVKESK. Between the trimmed V and J ends, which lost 4 bases and 4 bases, there was a span of 17 bases. The CDR3 sequence: CASSPRGGRPYNEQFF. The CDR3 DNA follows: TGTGCCAGCAGCCCCCGGGGAGGACGCCCTTACAATGAGCAGTTCTTC.

J is TRBJ2-1 and V is TRBV7-9; D call uncertain. This CDR3 comprises 14 residues. Trimming removed 7 bases from V and 0 bases from J, with 10 bases in between. CDR1 and CDR2 from the germline V gene are SEHNR and FQNEAQ (reference sequence). The chain's CDR3 is CASTHPGSYNEQFF. CDR3 bases: TGTGCCAGCACCCACCCGGGCTCCTACAATGAGCAGTTCTTC.

The rearrangement links TRBV19 to TRBJ2-5; TRBD2 is a possible D gene (5 bases). This CDR3 is 13 amino acids long. The germline V gene has CDR1 LNHDA and CDR2 SQIVND (reference sequence). V gave up 4 bases and J gave up 5 bases, with 11 bases separating them. CDR3 loop: CASSSSVGETQYF. The CDR3 DNA reads TGTGCCAGTAGTAGTAGCGTGGGTGAGACCCAGTACTTC.

CDR3 nucleotide sequence: TGTGCCAGCAGTGAATCAACGGGGGTGAACACTGAAGCTTTCTTT. This sequence encodes CASSESTGVNTEAFF. The V and J genes are TRBV2 and TRBJ1-1; perhaps TRBD1 as D (5 bases). There are 15 residues in the CDR3. Trimming took off 2 bases at V and 0 bases at J, with 10 bases between the two ends. Per the germline V gene, CDR1 is SNHLY and CDR2 is FYNNEI.

The genes are TRBV19 and TRBJ2-1; maybe TRBD1 (5 bases). This CDR3 contains 14 residues. Germline CDR1 and CDR2: LNHDA and SQIVND (reference sequence). Deletions cut 8 bases from V and 0 bases from J, with 11 bases between. The DNA of the CDR3 is TGTGCCAGTGGGGCCGCAATCTCCTACAATGAGCAGTTCTTC. Its translation: CASGAAISYNEQFF. Filled out from reference TRBV19 and TRBJ2-1, the complete variable domain reads DGGITQSPKYLFRKEGQNVTLSCEQNLNHDAMYWYRQDPGQGLRLIYYSQIVNDFQKGDIAEGYSVSREKKESFPLTVTSAQKNPTAFYLCASGAAISYNEQFFGPGTRLTVL.

This chain joins TRBV2 and TRBJ2-5; 12 positions agree with TRBD2. The ends lost 1 base at V and 2 bases at J; junction bases unmatched: 8. CDR1 is SNHLY and CDR2 is FYNNEI in the germline V gene. The CDR3 is made up of 18 amino acids. The CDR3: CASSEGGLAGIKQETQYF. The CDR3 DNA is TGTGCCAGCAGTGAAGGCGGACTAGCGGGGATTAAACAAGAGACCCAGTACTTC.

This sequence joins TRBV30 and TRBJ2-2, with 7 bases aligning to TRBD1. The CDR3 consists of 15 residues. CDR1 and CDR2 from the germline V gene are GTSNPN and SVGIG (reference sequence). V lost 0 bases and J lost 4; bases outside the gene matches: 5. The chain's CDR3 is CAWSVEGGGTGELFF. The CDR3 nucleotides are TGTGCCTGGAGTGTAGAAGGGGGCGGCACCGGGGAGCTGTTTTTT.

The chain combines TRBV3-1 (or the pseudogene TRBV3-2) with TRBJ1-2; a weak D match, TRBD1 (5 bases). The V gene's germline CDR1 is LGHDT and CDR2 YNNKEL (reference sequence). V dropped 2 bases and J dropped 6 bases, with 13 bases sitting between them. CDR3 length: 14 amino acids. The CDR3 nucleotides are TGTGCCAGCAGCCAACCGGGGGGGATGGATGGCTACACCTTC. Translated: CASSQPGGMDGYTF.

With respect to this clone: Sequence at one end of the junction differs from germline and may be a read error. V gene TRBV6-4 combines with J gene TRBJ2-5; a weak D match, TRBD2 (6 bases). Germline lookup yields CDR1 MRHNA and CDR2 SNTAGT. This CDR3 has 10 residues. CDR3 nucleotide sequence: TGTGCCACCCCTAAGGCGGGGCACCACTTC. Its protein is CATPKAGHHF.